This T cell receptor beta chain was found in a study of cytomegalovirus exposure and HLA in healthy donors. This CDR3 has 18 amino acids. The V segment lost 4 bases and the J segment 4 bases; nucleotides outside the gene matches: 15. CDR1 is SGDLS and CDR2 is YYNGEE in the germline V gene. Primers: 60 Vbeta forward and 13 Jbeta reverse. Libraries were prepared by immunoSEQ multiplex PCR; TCRdb keeps only in-frame clonotypes and omits some of them. The sample consists of over 150,000 clones, approximately 80% of them appearing once. V is TRBV9 and J is TRBJ1-1; 11 positions match TRBD1. Sequencing was carried out using PBMCs. The sequence was collected from a woman aged 25 to 45 in good health and CMV-seropositive. CDR3 residues: CASSSQPRTGGWGTEAFF. Here the CDR3 DNA reads TGTGCCAGCAGCTCCCAACCTCGGACAGGGGGCTGGGGCACTGAAGCTTTCTTT.